This entry lists 24 T cell receptor beta chains sequenced from one sample in a study of blood T cell repertoires in COVID-19. Profiling relied on immunoSEQ multiplex PCR, and the TCRdb table lists in-frame clones only, not all of them. The table records about 260,000 clones, less than 90% of them present only once. Input material: peripheral blood. The source is a man aged 25-40 years with active or convalescent COVID-19.

The chain employs TRBV11-2 and TRBJ2-1, with D unresolved. The CDR3 is made up of 13 amino acids. V lost 3 bases and J lost 12, with 15 bases in between. The germline CDR1 and CDR2 sequences are SGHAT and FQNNGV. CDR3 loop: CASSFHKPGLQFF. The CDR3 DNA sequence: TGTGCCAGCAGCTTCCATAAACCGGGTTTGCAGTTCTTC.

The CDR3 DNA reads TGTGCCAGCACCTCAGGTGGTTACGAGCAGTACTTC. It translates to CASTSGGYEQYF. The rearrangement joins TRBV28 to TRBJ2-7, with D unclear. Trimming left V 7 bases short and J 4 bases short, with 11 bases between. The CDR3 loop spans 12 amino acids. Germline CDR1 is MDHEN and CDR2 is SYDVKM.

The chain couples TRBV18 to TRBJ1-5; TRBD1 is a possible D gene (5 bases). The CDR3 length is 15 residues. V dropped 2 bases and J dropped 7 bases, with 15 bases sitting between them. The germline V gene has CDR1 KGHSH and CDR2 LQKENI. The CDR3 bases are TGTGCCAGCTCACCAGTGGAGCAGGGTGGCCAGCCCCAGCATTTT. Amino acid sequence: CASSPVEQGGQPQHF. Based on the CDR3 plus reference TRBV18 and TRBJ1-5, the full variable domain is NAGVMQNPRHLVRRRGQEARLRCSPMKGHSHVYWYRQLPEEGLKFMVYLQKENIIDESGMPKERFSAEFPKEGPSILRIQQVVRGDSAAYFCASSPVEQGGQPQHFGDGTRLSIL.

There are a few counts of this clone. The rearrangement uses TRBV15 and TRBJ1-2; the D gene is possibly TRBD1 (5 bases). The CDR3 has 15 amino acids. The V gene's germline CDR1 is LNHNV and CDR2 YYDKDF (reference sequence). Trimming shortened V by 2 bases and J by 2 bases, and 12 bases separated the two germline ends. CDR3: CATSRSRGVNYGYTF. DNA of the CDR3: TGTGCCACCAGCAGATCCCGGGGGGTAAACTATGGCTACACCTTC.

V and J are TRBV5-4 and TRBJ1-1; D is perhaps TRBD1 (5 bases). The CDR3 covers 13 residues. The V gene's germline CDR1 is SGHNT and CDR2 YYREEE (reference sequence). Between the trimmed V and J ends, which lost 5 bases and 5 bases, there was a span of 13 bases. Here the CDR3 reads CASRSPQGTEAFF. CDR3 DNA sequence: TGTGCCAGCAGATCGCCCCAGGGTACTGAAGCTTTCTTT.

Worth noting for this clone: Relative to the germline gene, one junction end is altered; a read error may explain this. The gene calls are TRBV4-1 and TRBJ2-3, with 14 nucleotides matching TRBD2. The length of the CDR3 is 18 residues. Germline CDR1 is MGHRA and CDR2 is YSYEKL. CDR3 sequence: CASSQGLAGGPYTDTQYF. For the CDR3, the DNA is TGCGCCAGCAGTCAAGGACTAGCGGGGGGTCCTTATACAGATACGCAGTATTTT.

This CDR3 reads CASSWGQKETQYF. The CDR3, as DNA: TGTGCCAGCAGCTGGGGACAGAAAGAGACCCAGTACTTC. J is TRBJ2-5 and V is TRBV11-2; 7 bases align to TRBD1. CDR1 is SGHAT and CDR2 is FQNNGV in the germline V gene. Trimming took 4 bases from V and 3 from J; bases not matched to a gene: 2. This CDR3 has 13 amino acids.

The genes are TRBV30 and TRBJ2-3, with 10 nucleotides matching TRBD2. The CDR3 is 15 amino acids. V was clipped by 0 bases and J by 6 bases; unmatched bases: 6. Germline-derived CDR1 and CDR2 are GTSNPN and SVGIG (reference sequence). DNA of the CDR3: TGTGCCTGGAGTGTAGCGGGGGGGCCTCGGGATACGCAGTATTTT. The encoded protein is CAWSVAGGPRDTQYF.

This chain uses TRBV19 with TRBJ2-3; TRBD1 matches at 7 bases. Germline-derived CDR1 and CDR2 are LNHDA and SQIVND (reference sequence). The J segment lost 6 bases and the V segment lost 5 bases, leaving 8 bases of the junction unmatched. This CDR3 has 14 residues. The CDR3: CASSEDRRVDTQYF. The CDR3 coding sequence is TGTGCCAGTAGTGAGGACAGGCGGGTCGATACGCAGTATTTT.

J is TRBJ1-1 and V is TRBV9; 12 nucleotides agree with TRBD1. The CDR3 covers 17 residues. Germline V gene lookup returns CDR1 SGDLS and CDR2 YYNGEE. The V segment lost 3 bases and the J segment 0 bases; nucleotides outside the gene matches: 6. The CDR3 loop reads CASSAPGTGGMNTEAFF. The CDR3 region has the DNA TGTGCCAGCAGCGCACCCGGGACAGGGGGCATGAACACTGAAGCTTTCTTT.

The V call is TRBV6-5, the J call TRBJ1-5, with D perhaps matching TRBD1 (5 bases). V lost 11 bases and J lost 3, with 14 bases in between. The CDR3 loop spans 13 amino acids. CDR1 is MNHEY, CDR2 SVGAGI, per germline. CDR3 region: CAARAGYNQPQHF. CDR3 DNA sequence: TGTGCCGCCCGCGCAGGGTACAATCAGCCCCAGCATTTT.

The rearrangement uses TRBV7-2 and TRBJ1-2, with D unclear. Germline V CDR1 and CDR2: SGHTA, FQGNSA. With 3 bases removed from V and 0 bases from J, the gap between germline ends came to 8 bases. The CDR3 is 14 amino acids. The CDR3 DNA sequence: TGTGCCAGCAGCTTCGGCGGTACTAACTATGGCTACACCTTC. This sequence encodes CASSFGGTNYGYTF.

The chain employs TRBV12-2 and TRBJ2-2; the table's D call, TRBD2, was not checked against the DNA. TRBV12-2 is an annotated pseudogene. This CDR3 has 16 amino acids. The chain's CDR3 is CASRPGGLWNTGELFF. The DNA for the CDR3 is TGTGCAAGTCGGCCGGGGGGGTTATGGAACACCGGGGAGCTGTTTTTT.

The gene calls are TRBV19 and TRBJ2-1; TRBD1 aligns across 9 bases. In germline, CDR1 is LNHDA, CDR2 SQIVND (reference sequence). Trimming removed 4 bases from V and 5 bases from J; junction bases left unmatched: 6. The length of the CDR3 is 15 residues. The CDR3 region is CASSTQGQGHNEQFF. In DNA form, the CDR3 reads TGTGCCAGTAGTACCCAGGGACAGGGTCACAATGAGCAGTTCTTC.

The chain couples TRBV19 to TRBJ2-5; 8 bases map to TRBD1. Germline V gene lookup returns CDR1 LNHDA and CDR2 SQIVND (reference sequence). This CDR3 has 14 residues. J lost 5 bases, V lost 3 bases, and 5 bases had no gene match. The DNA of the CDR3 is TGTGCCAGTAGTATCGCAGGGGGCGGCGAGACCCAGTACTTC. Translated, it gives CASSIAGGGETQYF.

The chain combines TRBV5-4 with TRBJ1-1; 9 bases match TRBD1. From germline, CDR1 is SGHNT and CDR2 YYREEE (reference sequence). With 4 bases clipped from V and 7 bases from J, the junction kept 8 bases outside the gene matches. The CDR3 length is 14 residues. CDR3 amino acids: CASSRGTGTIEAFF. The CDR3, as DNA: TGTGCCAGCAGCCGAGGGACAGGGACTATTGAAGCTTTCTTT.

CDR3 nucleotides: TGTGCCAGCAGCTTGGTAGAGACCTACAATGAGCAGTTCTTC. Amino acids: CASSLVETYNEQFF. V gene TRBV5-6 combines with J gene TRBJ2-1; D not certain. V dropped 0 bases and J dropped 2 bases, with 6 bases sitting between them. This CDR3 is 14 amino acids long. Looked up from germline, CDR1 is SGHDT and CDR2 is YYEEEE. The full variable domain, with the rest looked up from reference TRBV5-6 and TRBJ2-1, is DAGVTQSPTHLIKTRGQQVTLRCSPKSGHDTVSWYQQALGQGPQFIFQYYEEEERQRGNFPDRFSGHQFPNYSSELNVNALLLGDSALYLCASSLVETYNEQFFGPGTRLTVL.

V is TRBV4-3 and J is TRBJ1-3; possible D gene TRBD1, 5 bases. The V gene lost 0 bases and the J gene lost 4 bases, with 10 bases spanning the gap. Germline V CDR1 and CDR2: LGHNA, YSLEER. This CDR3 has 15 amino acids. The CDR3 loop is CASSQDWGVGNTIYF. CDR3 nucleotides: TGCGCCAGCAGCCAAGATTGGGGGGTGGGAAACACCATATATTTT.

The gene calls are TRBV7-9 and TRBJ2-2; maybe TRBD2 (6 bases). Trimming took 5 bases from V and 2 from J, leaving 15 bases between them. Per germline, CDR1 SEHNR and CDR2 FQNEAQ (reference sequence). The CDR3 sequence is 16 residues long. DNA for the CDR3: TGTGCCAGCAGCCCCAGTGCGGGGCTTAACACCGGGGAGCTGTTTTTT. Amino acid sequence: CASSPSAGLNTGELFF.

V gene TRBV3-1 (or the pseudogene TRBV3-2) combines with J gene TRBJ2-1, with 8 bases identical to TRBD2. Germline V gives CDR1 LGHDT, CDR2 YNNKEL (reference sequence). CDR3 size: 15 residues. V lost 2 bases, J lost 7 bases, and 7 bases stayed unmatched. Here the CDR3 reads CASSQWSGGGNEQFF. Here the CDR3 DNA reads TGTGCCAGCAGCCAATGGAGCGGGGGCGGGAATGAGCAGTTCTTC.

The chain recombines TRBV7-2 with TRBJ1-2; TRBD1 matches at 8 bases. The CDR3 spans 14 residues. Unmatched junction bases numbered 9, after V lost 4 bases and J lost 8 bases. CDR1 and CDR2 from the germline V gene are SGHTA and FQGNSA. CDR3 nucleotide sequence: TGTGCCAGCAGCTCCAGGGGGCCTCGAGAAGGCTACACCTTC. Its protein product is CASSSRGPREGYTF. Based on the CDR3 plus reference TRBV7-2 and TRBJ1-2, the full variable domain is GAGVSQSPSNKVTEKGKDVELRCDPISGHTALYWYRQSLGQGLEFLIYFQGNSAPDKSGLPSDRFSAERTGGSVSTLTIQRTQQEDSAVYLCASSSRGPREGYTFGSGTRLTVV.

The CDR3 sequence: CASSNDRGRQSPLHF. The CDR3 nucleotides are TGTGCCAGCAGCAACGACAGGGGGCGCCAATCACCCCTCCACTTT. This chain uses TRBV5-8 with TRBJ1-6; 10 nucleotides align to TRBD1. CDR1 and CDR2 (germline): SGHTS, YDEGEE. The CDR3 extends over 15 amino acids. V lost 4 bases, J lost 10 bases, and 8 bases stayed unmatched. The entire variable domain, with the rest obtained from reference TRBV5-8 and TRBJ1-6, is as follows: EAGVTQSPTHLIKTRGQQATLRCSPISGHTSVYWYQQALGLGLQFLLWYDEGEERNRGNFPPRFSGRQFPNYSSELNVNALELEDSALYLCASSNDRGRQSPLHFGNGTRLTVT.

The V and J genes are TRBV6-5 and TRBJ1-1; D gene uncertain. This CDR3 comprises 13 residues. Deletions cut 4 bases from V and 8 bases from J, with 14 bases between. Germline loops: CDR1 MNHEY, CDR2 SVGAGI. In DNA form, the CDR3 reads TGTGCCAGCAGTTCGCGGGTCGTCAGGGAAGCTTTCTTT. This gives the protein CASSSRVVREAFF.

The chain combines TRBV14 with TRBJ1-1, with 7 positions matching TRBD1. The germline gives CDR1 SGHDN, CDR2 FVKESK. The CDR3 has 13 residues. The J segment lost 6 bases and the V segment lost 8 bases, leaving 9 bases of the junction unmatched. The CDR3 spells CASRRQGLPEAFF. Written as DNA, the CDR3 is TGTGCCAGCCGTAGACAGGGTCTCCCTGAAGCTTTCTTT.